These 3 T cell receptor beta chains originate from one sample sequenced in a study of T cells in Graves' hyperthyroidism and ophthalmopathy. Amplification of TCR beta CDR3 regions used RNA as the template. Primed by the HTBI set, a first-round RT-PCR was run on the TCR CDR3. Using its own MiXCR run on the multiplex PCR reads, TCRdb lists one record per CDR3 protein. Altogether roughly 280,000 distinct CDR3 sequences are present, 22% being singletons, with the ten largest covering roughly 60%. The sample consisted of blood. The receptors come from a man aged 25-45 years with Graves' ophthalmopathy.

A few counts support this clonotype. This rearrangement joins TRBV11-3 to TRBJ2-5; D is undetermined. The CDR3 runs to 14 residues. V was trimmed by 5 bases and J by 1 base, leaving 11 bases between them. Germline assignment: CDR1 SGHNT and CDR2 YENEEA. In nucleotides, the CDR3 is TGTGCCAGCAGCCCACGACGGAGCCAAGAGACCCAGTACTTC. It specifies CASSPRRSQETQYF. The full variable domain, rest sourced from reference TRBV11-3 and TRBJ2-5, is EAGVVQSPRYKIIEKKQPVAFWCNPISGHNTLYWYLQNLGQGPELLIRYENEEAVDDSQLPKDRFSAERLKGVDSTLKIQPAELGDSAVYLCASSPRRSQETQYFGPGTRLLVL.

This clonotype was counted ten times or more. V gene TRBV11-3 combines with J gene TRBJ2-1; no clear D gene. This CDR3 is 13 amino acids long. V lost 3 bases and J 3 bases, leaving 6 bases between the germline ends. The germline gives CDR1 SGHNT, CDR2 YENEEA. The CDR3 nucleotides are TGTGCCAGCAGCTTGAGGAGCTACAATGAGCAGTTCTTC. Its translation: CASSLRSYNEQFF.

This chain joins TRBV3-1 and TRBJ2-7, with 8 nucleotides matching TRBD2. The J segment lost 0 bases and the V segment lost 0 bases, leaving 7 bases of the junction unmatched. Germline V lookup: CDR1 LGHDT, CDR2 YNNKEL (reference sequence). There are 17 residues in the CDR3. As DNA, the CDR3 is TGTGCCAGCAGCCAAGATCGGGGGGGGTCCGCCTCCTACGAGCAGTACTTC. Encoded protein: CASSQDRGGSASYEQYF.